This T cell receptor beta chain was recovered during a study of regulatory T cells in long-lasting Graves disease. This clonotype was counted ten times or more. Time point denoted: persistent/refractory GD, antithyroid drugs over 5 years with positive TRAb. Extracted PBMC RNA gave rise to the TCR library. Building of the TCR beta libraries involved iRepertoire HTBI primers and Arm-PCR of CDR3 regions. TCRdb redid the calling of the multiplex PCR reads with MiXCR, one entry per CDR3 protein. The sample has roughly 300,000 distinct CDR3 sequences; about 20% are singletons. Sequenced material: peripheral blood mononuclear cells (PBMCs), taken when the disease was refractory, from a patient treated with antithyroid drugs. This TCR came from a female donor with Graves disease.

The chain's CDR3 is CASSPGLKQPQHF. In nucleotides, the CDR3 is TGTGCCAGCAGTCCAGGACTCAAGCAGCCCCAGCATTTT. The V and J genes are TRBV27 and TRBJ1-5; D unresolved. The CDR3 loop spans 13 amino acids. V was cut by 5 bases and J by 7 bases, with 12 bases left in between. The germline gives CDR1 MNHEY, CDR2 SMNVEV (reference sequence).